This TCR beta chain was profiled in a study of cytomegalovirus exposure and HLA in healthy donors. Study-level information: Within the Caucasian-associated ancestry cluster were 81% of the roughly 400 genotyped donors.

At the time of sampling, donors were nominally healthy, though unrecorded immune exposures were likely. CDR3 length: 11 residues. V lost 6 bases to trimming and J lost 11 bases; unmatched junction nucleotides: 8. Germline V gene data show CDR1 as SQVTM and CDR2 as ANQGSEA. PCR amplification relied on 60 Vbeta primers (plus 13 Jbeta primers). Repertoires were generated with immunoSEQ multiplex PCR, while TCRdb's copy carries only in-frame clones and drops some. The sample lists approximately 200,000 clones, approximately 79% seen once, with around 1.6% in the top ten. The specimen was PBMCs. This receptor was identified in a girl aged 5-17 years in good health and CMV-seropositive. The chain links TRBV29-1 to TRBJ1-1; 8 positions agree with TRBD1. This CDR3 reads CSVTGTGGAFF. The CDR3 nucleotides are TGCAGCGTCACCGGGACAGGAGGGGCTTTCTTT.